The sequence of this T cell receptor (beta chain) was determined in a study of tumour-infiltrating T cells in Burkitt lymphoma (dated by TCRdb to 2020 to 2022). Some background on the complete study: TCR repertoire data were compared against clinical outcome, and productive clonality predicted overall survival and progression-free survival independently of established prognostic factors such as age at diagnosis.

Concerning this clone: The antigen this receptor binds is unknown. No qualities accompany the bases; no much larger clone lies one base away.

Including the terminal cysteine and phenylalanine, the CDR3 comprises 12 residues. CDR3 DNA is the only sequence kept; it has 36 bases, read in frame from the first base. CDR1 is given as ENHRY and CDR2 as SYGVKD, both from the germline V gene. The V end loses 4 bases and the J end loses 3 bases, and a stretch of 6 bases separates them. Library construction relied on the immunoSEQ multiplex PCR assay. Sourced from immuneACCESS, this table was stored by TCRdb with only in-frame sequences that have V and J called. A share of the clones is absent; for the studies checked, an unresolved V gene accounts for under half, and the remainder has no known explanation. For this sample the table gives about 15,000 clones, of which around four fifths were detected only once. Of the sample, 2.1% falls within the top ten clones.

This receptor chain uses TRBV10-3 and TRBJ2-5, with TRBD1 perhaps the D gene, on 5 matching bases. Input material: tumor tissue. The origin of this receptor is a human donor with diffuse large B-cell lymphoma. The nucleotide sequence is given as TGTGCCATCAGTGTAGGGGAAGAGACCCAGTACTTC. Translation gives CAISVGEETQYF.